Reported below is one T cell receptor beta chain. Its antigen remains unknown. Time point of the sample: newly diagnosed GD, antithyroid drugs for less than 3 months. Preparation of the TCR library used RNA extracted from PBMCs. Germline CDR1 is GTSNPN and CDR2 is SVGIG (reference sequence). Losses at the gene ends were 1 base for V and 1 base for J; bases not matched to a gene: 12. This CDR3 spans 19 amino acids. Libraries of TCR beta came from iRepertoire HTBI primers plus Arm-PCR of CDR3 regions. TCRdb fed the multiplex PCR reads into MiXCR, producing one record per CDR3 protein. The sample shows 400,000 to 500,000 distinct CDR3 sequences, approximately 16% of them seen only once. The data stem from a study of regulatory T cells in long-lasting Graves disease. General study results and limits: Blood alone, not thyroid tissue, was studied.

This sample also appeared in a second study, on T cells in Graves' hyperthyroidism and ophthalmopathy.

The sequenced sample was peripheral blood mononuclear cells (PBMCs), obtained at new diagnosis, from a patient treated with antithyroid drugs. The rearrangement uses TRBV30 and TRBJ2-3, with 12 bases matching TRBD2. This clonotype was sampled from a woman aged 18 to 35 with Graves disease. The CDR3 loop is CAWSGPSGRALFGTDTQYF. The DNA for the CDR3 is TGTGCCTGGAGTGGCCCTAGCGGGAGGGCCCTCTTTGGCACAGATACGCAGTATTTT. Variable domain in full (rest from reference TRBV30 and TRBJ2-3): SQTIHQWPATLVQPVGSPLSLECTVEGTSNPNLYWYRQAAGRGLQLLFYSVGIGQISSEVPQNLSASRPQDRQFILSSKKLLLSDSGFYLCAWSGPSGRALFGTDTQYFGPGTRLTVL.